Listed below are T cell receptor beta chains from one sample, sequenced in a study of beta chain features in type 1 diabetes. Sequencing was performed with immunoSEQ multiplex PCR; in TCRdb, only in-frame clones are kept and a portion is missing. The sample has approximately 140,000 clones, around 8.8% seen once; the top ten hold around 0.79%. The sequenced sample was central memory CD4+ T cells from blood. The receptor set was obtained from a man aged 25 to 45 with type 1 diabetes. The CDR3 runs from the conserved cysteine through the conserved F or W. D genes are given only for firm matches. Part of the rows lack a size; the others show once, few, many or a class for expanded clones.

14,TRBV28,NA,TRBJ1-2,NA,TGTGCCAGCAGTTTCTTTGCAGGGGACTATGGCTACACCTTC,CASSFFAGDYGYTF
13,TRBV11-3,NA,TRBJ2-5,NA,TGTGCCAGCAGCTTAGAATCTCAGGAGACCCAGTACTTC,CASSLESQETQYF
14,TRBV7-2,TRBD1,TRBJ1-1,few,TGTGCCAGCACCCCGGGACAGGGTTATGGTGAAGCTTTCTTT,CASTPGQGYGEAFF
17,TRBV7-3,TRBD2,TRBJ2-2,few,TGTGCCAGCAGCCCCACGATGACTAGCGGGGGGTTCGGGGAGCTGTTTTTT,CASSPTMTSGGFGELFF
15,TRBV30,TRBD2,TRBJ2-5,few,TGTGCCTGGAGTGTGGTCGGGGGAGGGGTCGAGACCCAGTACTTC,CAWSVVGGGVETQYF
12,TRBV6-6,TRBD1,TRBJ1-2,NA,TGTGCCAGCAGGTCAACAGGGGGAGGCTACACCTTC,CASRSTGGGYTF
12,TRBV2,NA,TRBJ1-1,NA,TGTGCCAGCACGGTAAGAAACACTGAAGCTTTCTTT,CASTVRNTEAFF
13,TRBV4-3,NA,TRBJ2-5,NA,TGCGCCAGCAGCCTGATTTCGGGTGAGACCCAGTACTTC,CASSLISGETQYF
15,TRBV11-2,NA,TRBJ2-7,few,TGTGCCAGCAGCTTAGACCCCCTCTTAACCTACGAGCAGTACTTC,CASSLDPLLTYEQYF
15,TRBV7-3,TRBD2,TRBJ2-3,few,TGTGCCAGCAGCGGCATAGCGGGGGTTCCAGATACGCAGTATTTT,CASSGIAGVPDTQYF
15,TRBV5-1,NA,TRBJ2-1,NA,TGCGCCAGCAGCTGGAGGGACCCTCTCTCCAATGAGCAGTTCTTC,CASSWRDPLSNEQFF
13,TRBV30,TRBD1,TRBJ2-7,few,TGTGCCGGCAACAGGGGCCCCAGATACGAGCAGTACTTC,CAGNRGPRYEQYF
13,TRBV4-3,NA,TRBJ2-5,NA,TGCGCCAGCAGCCTGAGCCTTCAAGAGACCCAGTACTTC,CASSLSLQETQYF
13,TRBV6-5,TRBD1,TRBJ1-6,NA,TGTGCCAGCAGCTCCGGGACAGCCAGACCCCTCCACTTT,CASSSGTARPLHF
17,TRBV15,NA,TRBJ1-6,few,TGTGCCACCAGCAGAGATAGGGCGGGTTGGGATAATTCACCCCTCCACTTT,CATSRDRAGWDNSPLHF
14,TRBV5-1,NA,TRBJ1-1,few,TGCGCCAGCAGCCGCGAGCCGACAGACGCTGAAGCTTTCTTT,CASSREPTDAEAFF
15,TRBV19,TRBD1,TRBJ2-2,NA,TGTGCCAGTAGCCCTGACAGGGCGGGCACCGGGGAGCTGTTTTTT,CASSPDRAGTGELFF
17,TRBV19,NA,TRBJ1-5,few,TGTGCCAGTAGTGAGGACTCAAGGCAGATAGGCAATCAGCCCCAGCATTTT,CASSEDSRQIGNQPQHF
15,TRBV5-4,NA,TRBJ2-1,few,TGTGCCAGCAGCTTGGACAGGGCGATAGGCAATGAGCAGTTCTTC,CASSLDRAIGNEQFF
13,TRBV6-5,NA,TRBJ2-5,few,TGTGCCAGCAGCCTAGTGGACCAAGAGACCCAGTACTTC,CASSLVDQETQYF
15,TRBV7-2,TRBD2,TRBJ2-1,few,TGTGCCAGCATTCAGCGGGGGGGCCGCTACAATGAGCAGTTCTTC,CASIQRGGRYNEQFF
14,TRBV18,TRBD1,TRBJ1-4,NA,TGTGCCAGCTCGCCCGGGACAGGGAATGAAAAACTGTTTTTT,CASSPGTGNEKLFF
14,TRBV7-2,NA,TRBJ2-1,NA,TGTGCCAGCAGCTTAATGGGAGTTTCGGATGAGCAGTTCTTC,CASSLMGVSDEQFF
13,TRBV7-2,NA,TRBJ2-3,NA,TGTGCCAGCAGGGCTAGCGGCACAGATACGCAGTATTTT,CASRASGTDTQYF
13,TRBV4-2,TRBD1,TRBJ1-1,few,TGTGCCAGCAGCCCAGGGGGGTATTCGGCCGCTTTCTTT,CASSPGGYSAAFF
13,TRBV2,TRBD1,TRBJ2-5,NA,TGTGCCAGCGGGGGACAGGGAGGCGAGACCCAGTACTTC,CASGGQGGETQYF
12,TRBV5-1,NA,TRBJ1-2,few,TGCGCCAGCAGCCCGGGGGAAGTTGGCTACACCTTC,CASSPGEVGYTF
15,TRBV19,NA,TRBJ1-5,NA,TGTGCCAGTAGTATGCGTGTCGAGGGCAATCAGCCCCAGCATTTT,CASSMRVEGNQPQHF
15,TRBV19,TRBD1,TRBJ2-7,NA,TGTGCCAGTAGTCCTATGACAGGGGCCCTCTACGAGCAGTACTTC,CASSPMTGALYEQYF
16,TRBV5-1,TRBD1,TRBJ1-1,NA,TGCGCCAGCAGCCTTAGACAGGGGGGCCTGAACACTGAAGCTTTCTTT,CASSLRQGGLNTEAFF
16,TRBV5-4,TRBD1,TRBJ2-7,NA,TGTGCCAGCAGCTCGGGGACAGGCCGAGCCTCTGGGGAGCAGTACTTC,CASSSGTGRASGEQYF
14,TRBV6-5,TRBD1,TRBJ2-3,NA,TGTGCCAGCAGTTACTCCTTGGGACAGCCTGCGCAGTATTTT,CASSYSLGQPAQYF
11,TRBV11-2,NA,TRBJ2-3,NA,TGTGCCAGCAGCCACACAGATACGCAGTATTTT,CASSHTDTQYF
17,TRBV4-2,TRBD1,TRBJ2-6,NA,TGTGCCAGCAGCCGGGACAGGGGACGCTCTGGGGCCAACGTCCTGACTTTC,CASSRDRGRSGANVLTF
15,TRBV5-1,TRBD1,TRBJ2-1,few,TGCGCCAGCAGAGAGGGACAGGGAGGATTAGGAGAGCAGTTCTTC,CASREGQGGLGEQFF
15,TRBV5-4,NA,TRBJ2-7,few,TGTGCCAGCAGCCAACCAAGATCAGGGGCGAGAGAGCAGTACTTC,CASSQPRSGAREQYF
17,TRBV2,TRBD2,TRBJ2-6,few,TGTGCCAGCAGTGAAGAACAGCGGGGGGCTGGGGCCAACGTCCTGACTTTC,CASSEEQRGAGANVLTF
15,TRBV6-5,TRBD2,TRBJ2-1,few,TGTGCCAGCAGTTCGACTAGCGGGGGCGCGAATGAGCAGTTCTTC,CASSSTSGGANEQFF
16,TRBV7-9,TRBD2,TRBJ2-7,NA,TGTGCCAGCAGGCCCAAGACTAGCTCCGGCTCCTACGAGCAGTACTTC,CASRPKTSSGSYEQYF
15,TRBV5-1,TRBD1,TRBJ2-2,few,TGCGCCAGCAGCTTAGCAGGGGGCGCGGCCGGGGAGCTGTTTTTT,CASSLAGGAAGELFF
12,TRBV28,NA,TRBJ2-3,few,TGTGCCAGCACAGGGAATACAGATACGCAGTATTTT,CASTGNTDTQYF
13,TRBV7-9,NA,TRBJ1-3,many,TGTGCCAGCAGCTTCACAGGTGGAAACACCATATATTTT,CASSFTGGNTIYF
15,TRBV6-5,TRBD2,TRBJ2-7,NA,TGTGCCAGCATTACTACTAGCGGGGGGTCCTACGAGCAGTACTTC,CASITTSGGSYEQYF
16,TRBV19,TRBD1,TRBJ1-1,few,TGTGCCAGTAGTCTACCGACAGGGGATGTGAACACTGAAGCTTTCTTT,CASSLPTGDVNTEAFF
15,TRBV11-2,NA,TRBJ2-7,few,TGTGCCAGCAGCAATGGGACTGCGTGGAGGGACGAGCAGTACTTC,CASSNGTAWRDEQYF
16,TRBV7-6,TRBD2,TRBJ2-3,NA,TGTGCCAGCAGCTTAGTGGCCACGACGGGAGGAGATACGCAGTATTTT,CASSLVATTGGDTQYF
13,TRBV29-1,NA,TRBJ2-5,many,TGCAGCGTTGGAGGTCTAGCTGGGGAGACCCAGTACTTC,CSVGGLAGETQYF
18,TRBV9,NA,TRBJ1-1,few,TGTGCCAGCAGCGCCCGAAAGACAGTGATCTTAATGAACACTGAAGCTTTCTTT,CASSARKTVILMNTEAFF
16,TRBV4-3,NA,TRBJ2-3,few,TGCGCCAGCAGCCAAGGGTCGCAGGGTATAACAGATACGCAGTATTTT,CASSQGSQGITDTQYF